One sample yielded the 24 T cell receptor beta chains listed below, sequenced in a study of graft-versus-host responses after intestinal transplantation. The antigens of these receptors remain unknown. Clones were sequenced by immunoSEQ multiplex PCR, and TCRdb holds only the in-frame ones, with some missing. Of more than 70,000 clones listed, around 80% are singletons. Sample: unstimulated CD4+ T cells sorted from spleen or lymph node cells, taken before intestinal transplant. The source is a human donor who received an intestinal transplant.

This chain joins TRBV27 and TRBJ1-1; no reliable D call. The CDR3 has 12 residues. Germline V lookup: CDR1 MNHEY, CDR2 SMNVEV (reference sequence). Trimming shortened V by 7 bases and J by 5 bases, and 11 bases separated the two germline ends. The CDR3 DNA follows: TGTGCCAGCACGAACAGTTGGACTGAAGCTTTCTTT. Protein sequence: CASTNSWTEAFF.

This rearrangement joins TRBV4-1 to TRBJ2-7, with D maybe TRBD1 (7 bases). This CDR3 has 16 residues. Germline V gives CDR1 MGHRA, CDR2 YSYEKL. V was shortened by 2 bases and J by 11 bases, with 25 bases between the two germline ends. For the CDR3, the DNA is TGCGCCAGCAGCCAATTAAGCCCTCCGGCAGGGGGGCTTAAGTACTTC. Protein product: CASSQLSPPAGGLKYF.

On this clone: Within the sample, other DNA sequences also encode this same CDR3. V usage is TRBV18 and J usage is TRBJ2-5; no clear D. The CDR3 length is 11 residues. The germline V gene encodes CDR1 KGHSH and CDR2 LQKENI. V was shortened by 3 bases and J by 5 bases, with 4 bases between the two germline ends. CDR3 DNA sequence: TGTGCCAGCTCACCTGAGGAGACCCAGTACTTC. Translated, it gives CASSPEETQYF.

This clone occurred once. The chain recombines TRBV5-5 with TRBJ2-5, with 8 positions matching TRBD1. The CDR3 extends over 14 amino acids. With 3 bases clipped from V and 5 bases from J, the junction kept 6 bases outside the gene matches. From germline, CDR1 is SGHKS and CDR2 YYEKEE (reference sequence). DNA for the CDR3: TGTGCCAGCAGCTACGGACAGGGCGGGGAGACCCAGTACTTC. Its translation is CASSYGQGGETQYF.

The chain combines TRBV5-4 with TRBJ2-1; TRBD2 matches at 10 bases. V gave up 4 bases and J gave up 4 bases; unmatched junction bases: 5. This CDR3 has 15 residues. Germline values: CDR1 SGHNT, CDR2 YYREEE (reference sequence). CDR3 loop: CASSQGLAEYNEQFF. The CDR3, as DNA: TGTGCCAGCAGCCAAGGACTAGCGGAGTACAATGAGCAGTTCTTC.

This sequence joins TRBV7-6 and TRBJ2-1; D perhaps matches TRBD1 (5 bases). There are 12 residues in the CDR3. CDR1 and CDR2 (germline): SGHVS, FNYEAQ. V was trimmed by 4 bases and J by 9 bases, leaving 10 bases between them. The CDR3 DNA reads TGTGCCAGCAGCTCCGACAGTACTGAGCAGTTCTTC. It is translated as CASSSDSTEQFF. The whole variable domain, remainder taken from reference TRBV7-6 and TRBJ2-1, is GAGVSQSPRYKVTKRGQDVALRCDPISGHVSLYWYRQALGQGPEFLTYFNYEAQQDKSGLPNDRFSAERPEGSISTLTIQRTEQRDSAMYRCASSSDSTEQFFGPGTRLTVL.

On this clone: The same CDR3 arises from other DNA sequences in this sample as well. This chain joins TRBV5-1 and TRBJ2-5; TRBD1 or TRBD2 may be the D gene (6 bases each). The CDR3 has 14 amino acids. Germline V lookup: CDR1 SGHRS, CDR2 YFSETQ. V dropped 4 bases and J dropped 5 bases, with 15 bases sitting between them. DNA for the CDR3: TGCGCCAGCAGCCTGGGGGCTAGCGCGGAGACCCAGTACTTC. Its protein is CASSLGASAETQYF.

Only a few counts were recorded for this clone. The chain recombines TRBV19 with TRBJ2-5; 13 bases align to TRBD2. With 9 bases clipped from V and 4 bases from J, the junction kept 8 bases outside the gene matches. CDR1 is LNHDA, CDR2 SQIVND, per germline (reference sequence). The CDR3 sequence is 15 residues long. The CDR3 here is CASKLAGGPGETQYF. For the CDR3, the DNA is TGTGCCAGCAAACTAGCGGGAGGGCCTGGAGAGACCCAGTACTTC.

The chain carries TRBV5-1 and TRBJ2-3; 14 nucleotides match TRBD2. The trim removed 2 bases at V and 5 bases at J, leaving 7 bases unmatched. Looked up from germline, CDR1 is SGHRS and CDR2 is YFSETQ. The CDR3 sequence is 17 residues long. The CDR3 bases are TGCGCCAGCAGCTTCACCGGACTAGCGGGGGGTAAAGATACGCAGTATTTT. As protein: CASSFTGLAGGKDTQYF.

The chain's CDR3 is CATSSGSSYEQYF. CDR3 DNA: TGTGCCACCTCGAGCGGGAGCTCCTACGAGCAGTACTTC. This sequence joins TRBV10-3 and TRBJ2-7; 8 nucleotides match TRBD2. J was trimmed by 0 bases and V by 10 bases; bases with no gene match: 5. Germline V gene data show CDR1 as ENHRY and CDR2 as SYGVKD. The CDR3 runs 13 residues.

The J gene is TRBJ2-3, the V gene TRBV5-1; 7 bases map to TRBD2. Germline V CDR1 and CDR2: SGHRS, YFSETQ. V dropped 2 bases and J dropped 0; count of bases not matched to a gene: 6. This CDR3 has 16 amino acids. CDR3 sequence: CASSLLASESTDTQYF. The CDR3 DNA is TGCGCCAGCAGCTTACTAGCGAGTGAAAGCACAGATACGCAGTATTTT.

The CDR3: CATSRDQGTGGYEQYF. CDR3 DNA: TGTGCCACCAGCAGAGATCAGGGGACAGGGGGCTACGAGCAGTACTTC. This chain links TRBV15 with TRBJ2-7; 11 nucleotides align to TRBD1. The CDR3 loop spans 16 amino acids. V dropped 0 bases and J dropped 3; count of bases not matched to a gene: 4. CDR1 LNHNV and CDR2 YYDKDF come from the germline V gene (reference sequence).

The chain couples TRBV6-5 to TRBJ2-2; 8 bases align to TRBD1. Germline V gene sequence: CDR1 MNHEY, CDR2 SVGAGI. V gave up 4 bases and J gave up 0 bases; unmatched junction bases: 4. CDR3 size: 16 residues. The CDR3 region has the DNA TGTGCCAGCAGTTGGACCAGGGGGCCGAACACCGGGGAGCTGTTTTTT. This encodes CASSWTRGPNTGELFF.

The CDR3 spells CASSLAGGSMQTQYF. CDR3 coding DNA: TGCGCCAGCAGCTTGGCAGGGGGGTCGATGCAGACCCAGTACTTC. The rearrangement links TRBV5-1 to TRBJ2-5, with D perhaps TRBD1 (7 bases). Deletions cut 0 bases from V and 6 bases from J, with 15 bases between. CDR1 is SGHRS, CDR2 YFSETQ, per germline. The length of the CDR3 is 15 residues. The full variable domain, with the rest looked up from reference TRBV5-1 and TRBJ2-5, is KAGVTQTPRYLIKTRGQQVTLSCSPISGHRSVSWYQQTPGQGLQFLFEYFSETQRNKGNFPGRFSGRQFSNSRSEMNVSTLELGDSALYLCASSLAGGSMQTQYFGPGTRLLVL.

The rearrangement uses TRBV5-8 and TRBJ1-1; no clear D. CDR3 size: 16 residues. The V and J ends lost 1 base and 4 bases respectively, with 17 bases between them. Germline loops: CDR1 SGHTS, CDR2 YDEGEE. The CDR3 sequence is CASSLSWVGAGTEAFF. The CDR3 region has the DNA TGTGCCAGCAGCTTGTCGTGGGTGGGCGCGGGCACTGAAGCTTTCTTT.

This clone was counted once. This chain uses TRBV5-1 with TRBJ2-1; 9 bases match TRBD2. Germline CDR1 and CDR2: SGHRS and YFSETQ. The V segment lost 0 bases and the J segment 4 bases; nucleotides outside the gene matches: 8. The CDR3 is 17 amino acids. This CDR3 is CASSLGVSGGPYNEQFF. The CDR3 DNA reads TGCGCCAGCAGCTTGGGAGTTAGCGGGGGCCCATACAATGAGCAGTTCTTC.

The J gene is TRBJ1-5, the V gene TRBV28, with a tentative D call TRBD1 (5 bases). Germline CDR1 MDHEN, CDR2 SYDVKM. The CDR3 runs to 20 residues. The V end lost 2 bases, the J end lost 2 bases, and 25 bases lay between the germline ends. This chain's CDR3 is CASSLGRARLLSPRNQPQHF. The CDR3 bases are TGTGCCAGCAGTTTAGGCAGGGCCCGTCTCCTTTCCCCCCGCAATCAGCCCCAGCATTTT.

The chain links TRBV5-1 to TRBJ2-1; possibly TRBD1 for D (5 bases). CDR3 length: 15 amino acids. Germline V gives CDR1 SGHRS, CDR2 YFSETQ. Trimming removed 7 bases at V and 0 bases at J, with 14 bases between. The CDR3 loop is CASYGHDASYNEQFF. CDR3 coding DNA: TGCGCCAGCTACGGACACGACGCCTCCTACAATGAGCAGTTCTTC.

Only one count was recorded for this clone. V gene TRBV28 combines with J gene TRBJ2-7, with 11 bases fitting TRBD2. The length of the CDR3 is 15 residues. Germline V lookup: CDR1 MDHEN, CDR2 SYDVKM. Unmatched junction bases numbered 4, after V lost 4 bases and J lost 2 bases. In DNA, the CDR3 is TGTGCCAGCAGTTCCGGGACTAGCGGTACCTACGAGCAGTACTTC. The encoded protein is CASSSGTSGTYEQYF.

This chain links TRBV18 with TRBJ2-2; maybe TRBD1 (5 bases). The CDR3 is 11 residues long. Germline V gene sequence: CDR1 KGHSH, CDR2 LQKENI. Trimming took off 4 bases at V and 8 bases at J, with 5 bases between the two ends. Written as DNA, the CDR3 is TGTGCCAGCTCACGACAGGGGGAGCTGTTTTTT. Translation gives CASSRQGELFF.

The chain couples TRBV7-9 to TRBJ2-7; 9 nucleotides match TRBD2. Germline CDR1 reads SEHNR; CDR2 reads FQNEAQ (reference sequence). The length of the CDR3 is 13 residues. J was trimmed by 6 bases and V by 2 bases; bases with no gene match: 2. In nucleotides, the CDR3 is TGTGCCAGCAGCTTAACGCGGGGGGGCGAGCAGTACTTC. Its translation is CASSLTRGGEQYF.

V and J are TRBV6-1 and TRBJ1-4; no clear D gene. The CDR3 length is 13 residues. V was shortened by 4 bases and J by 1 base, with 4 bases between the two germline ends. From germline, CDR1 is MNHNS and CDR2 SASEGT. The CDR3 spells CASSGQTNEKLFF. The DNA of the CDR3 is TGTGCCAGCAGTGGACAAACTAATGAAAAACTGTTTTTT.

The V and J genes are TRBV6-6 and TRBJ2-3; D is undetermined. Looked up from germline, CDR1 is MNHNY and CDR2 is SVGAGI (reference sequence). The CDR3 totals 16 residues. V lost 7 bases and J lost 1, with 18 bases in between. The CDR3 spells CASIRAWWAGTDTQYF. CDR3 DNA sequence: TGTGCCAGCATTCGCGCTTGGTGGGCCGGCACAGATACGCAGTATTTT.

V usage is TRBV9 and J usage is TRBJ2-5; TRBD2 matches 7 bases. The CDR3 spans 16 residues. V gave up 0 bases and J gave up 4 bases; unmatched junction bases: 9. Per germline, CDR1 SGDLS and CDR2 YYNGEE. DNA for the CDR3: TGTGCCAGCAGCGTAGGGCGCAGCACGGGAGGAGAGACCCAGTACTTC. Protein: CASSVGRSTGGETQYF.